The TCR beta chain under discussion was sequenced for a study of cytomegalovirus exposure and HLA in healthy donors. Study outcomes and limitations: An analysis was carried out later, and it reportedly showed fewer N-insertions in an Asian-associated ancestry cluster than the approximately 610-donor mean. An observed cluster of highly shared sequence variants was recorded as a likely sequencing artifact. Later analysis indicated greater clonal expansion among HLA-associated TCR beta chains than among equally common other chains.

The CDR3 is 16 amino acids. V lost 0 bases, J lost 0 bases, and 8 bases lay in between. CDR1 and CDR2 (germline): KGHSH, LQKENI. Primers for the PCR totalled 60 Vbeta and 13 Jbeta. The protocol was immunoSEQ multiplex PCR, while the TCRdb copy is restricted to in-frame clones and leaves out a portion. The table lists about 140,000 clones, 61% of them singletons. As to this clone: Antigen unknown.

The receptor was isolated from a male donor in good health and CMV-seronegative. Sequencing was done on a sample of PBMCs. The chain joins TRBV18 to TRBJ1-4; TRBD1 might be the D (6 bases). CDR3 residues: CASSPPNRATNEKLFF. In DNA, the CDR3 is TGTGCCAGCTCACCACCGAACAGGGCAACTAATGAAAAACTGTTTTTT.